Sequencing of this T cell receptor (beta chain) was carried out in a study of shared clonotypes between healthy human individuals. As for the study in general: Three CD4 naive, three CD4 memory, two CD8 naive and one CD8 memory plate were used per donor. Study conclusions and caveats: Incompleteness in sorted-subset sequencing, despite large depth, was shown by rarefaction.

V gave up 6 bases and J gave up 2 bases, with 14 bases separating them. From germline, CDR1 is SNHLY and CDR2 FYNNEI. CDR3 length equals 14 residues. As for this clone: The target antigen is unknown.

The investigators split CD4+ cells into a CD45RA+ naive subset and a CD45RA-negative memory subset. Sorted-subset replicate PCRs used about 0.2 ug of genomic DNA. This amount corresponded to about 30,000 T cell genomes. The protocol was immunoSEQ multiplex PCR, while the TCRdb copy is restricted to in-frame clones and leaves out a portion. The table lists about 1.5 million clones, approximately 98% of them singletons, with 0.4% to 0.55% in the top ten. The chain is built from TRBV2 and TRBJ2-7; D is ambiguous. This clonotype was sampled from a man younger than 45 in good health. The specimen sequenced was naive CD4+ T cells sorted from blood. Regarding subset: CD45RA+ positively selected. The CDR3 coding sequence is TGTGCCAGCAGCAAAACCGGGCTCCCCTACGAGCAGTACTTC. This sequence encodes CASSKTGLPYEQYF.